This TCR beta chain was documented in a study of blood T cells in healthy people across ages. With 0 bases removed from V and 4 bases from J, the gap between germline ends came to 12 bases. This CDR3 spans 15 amino acids. The V gene's germline CDR1 is SGHDN and CDR2 FVKESK. Study outcomes and limitations: Compared with aged donors, long-lived donors showed fewer expanded clones, suggesting selection.

Total RNA was extracted at no less than 5 micrograms per sample. A second PCR of 7 to 11 cycles used a sample-barcoded 5' primer and a J-beta primer mix. Any given sample supplied a minimum of 3 million CDR3-containing paired-end reads. TCRdb used MiXCR to reprocess the 5' RACE reads, holding one entry per CDR3 protein. The profile shows 700,000 to 800,000 distinct CDR3 sequences, roughly two fifths of them singletons. Notes on this clonotype: What it recognizes is unknown.

This sequence joins TRBV14 and TRBJ2-5; D ambiguous. The TCR comes from a woman aged 60-75 years in good health. The specimen was blood. CDR3 bases: TGTGCCAGCAGCCAAGATTGGGCAGGCGGAGAGACCCAGTACTTC. Translation: CASSQDWAGGETQYF.